Sequencing of this T cell receptor beta chain was carried out in a study of shared clonotypes between healthy human individuals. Study context: The study enrolled two women and a few men aged 18 to 49.

Healthy HIV-negative adults with no recent acute infections or vaccinations were recruited as donors. Researchers divided each subset's genomic DNA evenly across several immunoSEQ plates. Only in-frame clones appear in the TCRdb table, and some are missing; sequencing was by immunoSEQ multiplex PCR. There are roughly 500,000 clones in the sample; about 72% occur only once, and around 12% lies in the top ten. The clonotype was recovered from a woman aged 40-49 years in good health. Some clones in this sample may be carry-over from other donors' samples. The specimen sequenced was PBMCs.

CDR3 in DNA: TGTGCCAGCAGCTTAGTGGGAGGGGGCTACAATGAGCAGTTCTTC. It is translated as CASSLVGGGYNEQFF. The V and J genes are TRBV7-2 and TRBJ2-1; the D gene is possibly TRBD2 (7 bases). This CDR3 is 15 amino acids long. Deletions cut 1 base from V and 3 bases from J, with 10 bases between. The germline V gene encodes CDR1 SGHTA and CDR2 FQGNSA. Filled out from reference TRBV7-2 and TRBJ2-1, the complete variable domain reads GAGVSQSPSNKVTEKGKDVELRCDPISGHTALYWYRQSLGQGLEFLIYFQGNSAPDKSGLPSDRFSAERTGGSVSTLTIQRTQQEDSAVYLCASSLVGGGYNEQFFGPGTRLTVL.